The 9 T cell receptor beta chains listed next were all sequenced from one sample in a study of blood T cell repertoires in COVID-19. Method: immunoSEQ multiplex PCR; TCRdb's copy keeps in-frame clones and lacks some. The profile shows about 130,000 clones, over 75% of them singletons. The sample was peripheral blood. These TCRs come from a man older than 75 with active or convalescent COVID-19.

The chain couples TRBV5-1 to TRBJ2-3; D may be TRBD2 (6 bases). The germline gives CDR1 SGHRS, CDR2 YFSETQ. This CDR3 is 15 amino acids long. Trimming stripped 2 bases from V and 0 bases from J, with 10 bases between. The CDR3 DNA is TGCGCCAGCAGCTTACTAGCACCTAGCACAGATACGCAGTATTTT. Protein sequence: CASSLLAPSTDTQYF.

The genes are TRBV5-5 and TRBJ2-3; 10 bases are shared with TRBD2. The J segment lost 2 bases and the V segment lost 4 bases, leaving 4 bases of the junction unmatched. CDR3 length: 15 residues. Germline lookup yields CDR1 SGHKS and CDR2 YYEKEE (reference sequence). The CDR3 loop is CASSNLAGATDTQYF. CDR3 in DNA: TGTGCCAGCAGCAATCTAGCGGGGGCCACAGATACGCAGTATTTT.

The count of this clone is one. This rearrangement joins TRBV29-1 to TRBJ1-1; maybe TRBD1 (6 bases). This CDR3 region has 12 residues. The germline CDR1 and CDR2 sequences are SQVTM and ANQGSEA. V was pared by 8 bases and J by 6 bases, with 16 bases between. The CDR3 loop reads CSTGQSGPEAFF. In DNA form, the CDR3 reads TGCAGCACAGGACAGAGTGGCCCTGAAGCTTTCTTT.

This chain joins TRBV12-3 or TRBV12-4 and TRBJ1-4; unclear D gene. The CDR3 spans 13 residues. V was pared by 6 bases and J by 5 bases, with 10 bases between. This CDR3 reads CASRRAPNEKLFF. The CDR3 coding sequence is TGTGCCAGCAGGAGGGCGCCAAATGAAAAACTGTTTTTT.

CDR3 in DNA: TGTGCCAGCAGCCCCCGGGACAGGGGCCCCAATGAGCAGTTCTTC. Its protein is CASSPRDRGPNEQFF. This rearrangement joins TRBV14 to TRBJ2-1; 10 nucleotides align to TRBD1. The CDR3 extends over 15 amino acids. CDR1 is SGHDN, CDR2 FVKESK, per germline. Trimming at V came to 4 bases and at J to 6 bases, leaving 6 bases not matched to a gene.

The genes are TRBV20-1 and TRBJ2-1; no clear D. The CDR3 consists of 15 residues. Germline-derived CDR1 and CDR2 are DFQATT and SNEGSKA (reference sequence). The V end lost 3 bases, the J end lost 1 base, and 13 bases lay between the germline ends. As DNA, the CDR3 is TGCAGTGCTAGTGGCTTACTAACGTCCTACAATGAGCAGTTCTTC. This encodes CSASGLLTSYNEQFF.

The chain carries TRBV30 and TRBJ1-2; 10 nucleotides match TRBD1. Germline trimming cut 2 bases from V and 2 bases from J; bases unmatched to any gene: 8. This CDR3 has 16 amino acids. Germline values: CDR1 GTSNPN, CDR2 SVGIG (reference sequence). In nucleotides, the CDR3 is TGTGCCTGGAGTCAACTACCGGGACAGGGGAACTATGGCTACACCTTC. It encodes CAWSQLPGQGNYGYTF.

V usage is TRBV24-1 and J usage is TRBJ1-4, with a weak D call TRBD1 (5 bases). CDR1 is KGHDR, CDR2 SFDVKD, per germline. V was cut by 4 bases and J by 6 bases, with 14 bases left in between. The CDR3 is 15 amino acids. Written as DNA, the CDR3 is TGTGCCACCAGTGACGGACGGGGGGTGGATGAAAAACTGTTTTTT. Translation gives CATSDGRGVDEKLFF.

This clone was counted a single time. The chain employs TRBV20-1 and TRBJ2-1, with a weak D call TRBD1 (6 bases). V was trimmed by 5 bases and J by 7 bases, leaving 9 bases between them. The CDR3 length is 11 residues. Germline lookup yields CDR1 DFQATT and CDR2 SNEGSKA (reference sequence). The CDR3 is CSAVRGNEQFF. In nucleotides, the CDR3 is TGCAGTGCTGTCAGGGGTAATGAGCAGTTCTTC.